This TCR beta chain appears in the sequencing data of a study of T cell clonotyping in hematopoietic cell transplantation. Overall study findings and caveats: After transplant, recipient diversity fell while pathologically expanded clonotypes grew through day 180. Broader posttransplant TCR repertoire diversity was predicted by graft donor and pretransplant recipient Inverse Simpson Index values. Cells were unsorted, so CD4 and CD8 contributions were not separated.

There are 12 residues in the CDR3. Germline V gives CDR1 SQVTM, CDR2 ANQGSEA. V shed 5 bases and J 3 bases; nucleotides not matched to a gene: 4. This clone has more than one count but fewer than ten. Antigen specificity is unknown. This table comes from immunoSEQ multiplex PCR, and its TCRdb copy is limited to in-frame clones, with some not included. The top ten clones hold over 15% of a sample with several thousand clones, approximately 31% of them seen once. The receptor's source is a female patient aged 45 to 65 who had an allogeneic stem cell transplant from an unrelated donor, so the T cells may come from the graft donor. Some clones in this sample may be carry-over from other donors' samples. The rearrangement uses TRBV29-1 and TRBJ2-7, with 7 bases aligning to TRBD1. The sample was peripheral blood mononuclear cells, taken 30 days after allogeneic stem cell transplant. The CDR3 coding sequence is TGCAGCGTTCCTGGGGACAGCTACGAGCAGTACTTC. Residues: CSVPGDSYEQYF.